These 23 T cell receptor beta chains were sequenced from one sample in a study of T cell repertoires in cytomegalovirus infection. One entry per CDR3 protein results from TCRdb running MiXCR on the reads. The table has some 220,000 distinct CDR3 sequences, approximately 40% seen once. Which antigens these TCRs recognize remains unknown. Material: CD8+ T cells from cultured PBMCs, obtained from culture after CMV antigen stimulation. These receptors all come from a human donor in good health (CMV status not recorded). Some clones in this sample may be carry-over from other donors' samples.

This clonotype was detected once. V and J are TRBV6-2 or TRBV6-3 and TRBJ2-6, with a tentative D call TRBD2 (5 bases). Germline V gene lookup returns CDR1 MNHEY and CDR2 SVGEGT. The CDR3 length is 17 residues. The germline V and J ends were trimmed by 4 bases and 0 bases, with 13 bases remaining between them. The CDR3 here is CASSSDGDLSGANVLTF. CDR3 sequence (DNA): TGTGCCAGCAGTTCGGACGGGGATCTCTCTGGGGCCAACGTCCTGACTTTC.

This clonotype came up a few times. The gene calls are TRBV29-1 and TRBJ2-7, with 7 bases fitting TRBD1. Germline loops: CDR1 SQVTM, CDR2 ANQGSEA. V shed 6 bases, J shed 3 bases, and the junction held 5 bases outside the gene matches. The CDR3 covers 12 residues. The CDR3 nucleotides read TGCAGCGTCCGACAGGGCGACTACGAGCAGTACTTC. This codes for CSVRQGDYEQYF.

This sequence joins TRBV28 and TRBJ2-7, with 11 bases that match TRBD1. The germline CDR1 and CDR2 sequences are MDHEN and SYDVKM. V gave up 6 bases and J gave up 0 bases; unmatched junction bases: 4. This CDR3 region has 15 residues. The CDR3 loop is CASRQGTGGSYEQYF. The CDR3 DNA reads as TGTGCCAGCAGACAAGGGACAGGGGGCTCCTACGAGCAGTACTTC.

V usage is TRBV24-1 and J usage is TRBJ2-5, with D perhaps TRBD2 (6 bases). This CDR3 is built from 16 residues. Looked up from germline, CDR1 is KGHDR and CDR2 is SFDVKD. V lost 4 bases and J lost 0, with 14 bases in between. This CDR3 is CATSEGGTAYQETQYF. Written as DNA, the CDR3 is TGTGCCACCAGTGAGGGCGGGACGGCCTACCAAGAGACCCAGTACTTC.

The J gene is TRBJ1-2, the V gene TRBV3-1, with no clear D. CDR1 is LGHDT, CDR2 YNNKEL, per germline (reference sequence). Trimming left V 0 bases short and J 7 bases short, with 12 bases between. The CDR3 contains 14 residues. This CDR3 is CASSQDLSRTGYTF. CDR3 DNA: TGTGCCAGCAGCCAAGATCTAAGTCGGACTGGCTACACCTTC.

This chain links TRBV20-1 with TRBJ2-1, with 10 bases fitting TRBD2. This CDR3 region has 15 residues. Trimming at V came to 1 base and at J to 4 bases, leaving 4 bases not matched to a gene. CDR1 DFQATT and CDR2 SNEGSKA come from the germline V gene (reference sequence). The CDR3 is CSARGRTSGYNEQFF. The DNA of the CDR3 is TGCAGTGCTAGAGGTCGGACTAGCGGTTACAATGAGCAGTTCTTC.

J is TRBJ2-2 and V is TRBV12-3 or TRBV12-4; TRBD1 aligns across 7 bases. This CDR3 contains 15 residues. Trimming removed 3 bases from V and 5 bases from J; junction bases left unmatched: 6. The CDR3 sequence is CASSFEGQITGELFF. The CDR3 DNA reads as TGTGCCAGCAGTTTTGAGGGACAGATTACCGGGGAGCTGTTTTTT.

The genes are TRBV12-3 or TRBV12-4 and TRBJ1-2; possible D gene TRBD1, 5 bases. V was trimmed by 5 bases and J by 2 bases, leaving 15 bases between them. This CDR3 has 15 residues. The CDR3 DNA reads TGTGCCAGCAGTAGGTCGGGAGGGACGAACTATGGCTACACCTTC. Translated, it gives CASSRSGGTNYGYTF.

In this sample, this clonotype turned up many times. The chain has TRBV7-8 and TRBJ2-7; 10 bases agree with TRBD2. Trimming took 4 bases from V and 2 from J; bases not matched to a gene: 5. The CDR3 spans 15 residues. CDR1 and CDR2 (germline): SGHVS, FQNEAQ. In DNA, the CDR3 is TGTGCCAGCAGCTCTAGCGGGAGAGGGACCTACGAGCAGTACTTC. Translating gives CASSSSGRGTYEQYF.

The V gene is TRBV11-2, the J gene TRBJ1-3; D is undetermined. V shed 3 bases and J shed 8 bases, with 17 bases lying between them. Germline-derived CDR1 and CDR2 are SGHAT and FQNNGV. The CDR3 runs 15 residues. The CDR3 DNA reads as TGTGCCAGCAGCTTTTGGCCACCCGGAGAGGACACCATATATTTT. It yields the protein CASSFWPPGEDTIYF.

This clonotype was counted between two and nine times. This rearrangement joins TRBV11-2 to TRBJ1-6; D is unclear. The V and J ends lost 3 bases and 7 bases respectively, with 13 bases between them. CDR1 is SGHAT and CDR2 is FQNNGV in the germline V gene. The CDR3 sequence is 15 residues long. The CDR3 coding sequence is TGTGCCAGCAGCTTCTCTGATTCGGAGAATTCACCCCTCCACTTT. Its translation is CASSFSDSENSPLHF.

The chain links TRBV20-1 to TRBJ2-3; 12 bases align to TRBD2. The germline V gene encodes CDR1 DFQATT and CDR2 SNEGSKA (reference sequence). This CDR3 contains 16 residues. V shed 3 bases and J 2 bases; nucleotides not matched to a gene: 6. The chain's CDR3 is CSASPRLAGATDTQYF. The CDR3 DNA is TGCAGTGCTAGCCCGCGACTAGCGGGGGCCACAGATACGCAGTATTTT.

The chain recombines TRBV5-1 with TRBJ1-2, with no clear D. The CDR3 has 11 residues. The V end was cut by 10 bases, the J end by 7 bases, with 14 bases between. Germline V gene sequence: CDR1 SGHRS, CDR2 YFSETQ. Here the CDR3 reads CAVPEKGGYTF. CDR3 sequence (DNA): TGCGCCGTCCCGGAAAAGGGTGGCTACACCTTC.

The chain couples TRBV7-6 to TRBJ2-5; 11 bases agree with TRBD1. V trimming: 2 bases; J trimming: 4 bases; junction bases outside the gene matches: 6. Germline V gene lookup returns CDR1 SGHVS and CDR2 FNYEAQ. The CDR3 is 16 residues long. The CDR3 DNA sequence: TGTGCCAGCAGCTTACCAAGGGGACAGGGGGGAGAGACCCAGTACTTC. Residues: CASSLPRGQGGETQYF.

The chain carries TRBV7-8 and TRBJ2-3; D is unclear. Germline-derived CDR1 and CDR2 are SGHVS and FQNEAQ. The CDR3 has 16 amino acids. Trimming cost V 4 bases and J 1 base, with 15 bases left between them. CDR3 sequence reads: CASSSPWRRGTDTQYF. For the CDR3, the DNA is TGTGCCAGCAGCTCCCCGTGGAGAAGGGGCACAGATACGCAGTATTTT.

CDR3 residues: CASSLARQGEQFF. CDR3 nucleotides: TGTGCCAGCAGCTTAGCCCGTCAAGGTGAGCAGTTCTTC. The V and J genes are TRBV11-2 and TRBJ2-1; D call uncertain. Germline CDR1 reads SGHAT; CDR2 reads FQNNGV. CDR3 size: 13 residues. V lost 1 base and J lost 9, with 10 bases in between.

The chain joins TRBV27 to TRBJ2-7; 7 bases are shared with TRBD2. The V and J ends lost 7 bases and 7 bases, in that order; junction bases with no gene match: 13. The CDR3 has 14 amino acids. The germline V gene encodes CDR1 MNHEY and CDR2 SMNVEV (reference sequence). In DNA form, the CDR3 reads TGTGCCAGCACTACGGGAGGTAGACTAGGGGAGCAGTACTTC. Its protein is CASTTGGRLGEQYF.

The CDR3 protein is CISSADSALHF. In nucleotides, the CDR3 is TGTATCAGCAGTGCAGACAGTGCCCTCCACTTT. The V call is TRBV2, the J call TRBJ1-6; D might be TRBD1 (5 bases). The CDR3 is 11 residues long. Germline lookup yields CDR1 SNHLY and CDR2 FYNNEI.

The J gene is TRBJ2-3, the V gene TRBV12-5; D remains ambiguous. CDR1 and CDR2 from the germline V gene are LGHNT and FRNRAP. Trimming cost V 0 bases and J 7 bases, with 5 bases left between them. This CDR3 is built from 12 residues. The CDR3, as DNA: TGTGCTAGTGGTTTGGTAAAGAATACGCAGTATTTT. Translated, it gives CASGLVKNTQYF.

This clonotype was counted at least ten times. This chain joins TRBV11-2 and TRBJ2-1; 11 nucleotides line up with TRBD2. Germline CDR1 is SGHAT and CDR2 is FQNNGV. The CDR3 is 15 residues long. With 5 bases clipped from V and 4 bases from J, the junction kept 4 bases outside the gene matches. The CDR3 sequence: CASSLSGGAYNEQFF. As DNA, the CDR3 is TGTGCCAGCAGCCTTAGCGGGGGGGCTTACAATGAGCAGTTCTTC.

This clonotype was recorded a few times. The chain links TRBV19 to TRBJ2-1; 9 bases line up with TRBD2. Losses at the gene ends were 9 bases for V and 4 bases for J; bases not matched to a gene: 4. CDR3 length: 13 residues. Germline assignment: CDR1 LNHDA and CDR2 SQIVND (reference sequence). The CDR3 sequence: CASATSGYNEQFF. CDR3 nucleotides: TGTGCCAGCGCGACTAGCGGTTACAATGAGCAGTTCTTC.

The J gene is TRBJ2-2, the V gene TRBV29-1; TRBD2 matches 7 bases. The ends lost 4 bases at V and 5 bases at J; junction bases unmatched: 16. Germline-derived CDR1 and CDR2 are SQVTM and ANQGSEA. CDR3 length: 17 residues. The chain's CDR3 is CSVGGWLGGPYTGELFF. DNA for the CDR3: TGCAGCGTTGGGGGTTGGTTGGGAGGGCCATATACCGGGGAGCTGTTTTTT.

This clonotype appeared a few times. The CDR3 sequence is CASMGSFTAGAIGEAFF. The CDR3 DNA follows: TGTGCCAGCATGGGGTCATTTACCGCAGGGGCGATTGGTGAAGCTTTCTTT. The gene calls are TRBV27 and TRBJ1-1; TRBD1 is a possible D gene (6 bases). Trimming stripped 7 bases from V and 7 bases from J, with 28 bases between. This CDR3 contains 17 residues. In germline, CDR1 is MNHEY, CDR2 SMNVEV (reference sequence).